Following are 30 T cell receptor beta chains from one sample sequenced in a study of cytomegalovirus exposure and HLA in healthy donors. Vbeta (60) and Jbeta (13) primers were used in the PCR. The data were produced by immunoSEQ multiplex PCR, yet TCRdb's version contains in-frame clones alone and is incomplete. The repertoire has roughly 120,000 clones, approximately 76% of them found once; the top ten carry about 16%. The sample was PBMCs. These receptors all come from a man aged 45-60 years in good health and CMV-seropositive.

The V gene is TRBV5-6, the J gene TRBJ1-2; tentative D call: TRBD1 (6 bases). Germline loops: CDR1 SGHDT, CDR2 YYEEEE. Trimming took off 4 bases at V and 6 bases at J, with 19 bases between the two ends. The CDR3 runs 15 residues. CDR3 DNA: TGTGCCAGCAGCCGCCCATCTCCCTGGGGGCATGGCTACACCTTC. It specifies CASSRPSPWGHGYTF.

The chain recombines TRBV5-1 with TRBJ2-1, with D possibly TRBD1 on 5 matching bases. Germline CDR1 SGHRS, CDR2 YFSETQ. Trimming removed 0 bases from V and 0 bases from J, with 7 bases in between. The CDR3 runs to 15 residues. The DNA for the CDR3 is TGCGCCAGCAGCTTGGGTCAGGGCTCCTACAATGAGCAGTTCTTC. It specifies CASSLGQGSYNEQFF.

This chain uses TRBV5-4 with TRBJ2-5, with TRBD2 matching over 8 bases. The CDR3 covers 15 residues. Germline assignment: CDR1 SGHNT and CDR2 YYREEE (reference sequence). Unmatched junction bases numbered 8, after V lost 4 bases and J lost 3 bases. CDR3 residues: CASSPGTRSEETQYF. CDR3 DNA: TGTGCCAGCAGCCCGGGGACTAGGTCGGAAGAGACCCAGTACTTC.

The rearrangement links TRBV5-4 to TRBJ2-3; TRBD2 matches at 9 bases. The V and J ends lost 2 bases and 1 base, in that order; junction bases with no gene match: 5. The CDR3 consists of 16 residues. CDR1 is SGHNT and CDR2 is YYREEE in the germline V gene (reference sequence). The chain's CDR3 is CASSFSGSRGTDTQYF. CDR3 sequence (DNA): TGTGCCAGCAGCTTTAGCGGGAGTAGGGGCACAGATACGCAGTATTTT. Complete variable domain (other parts from reference TRBV5-4 and TRBJ2-3): ETGVTQSPTHLIKTRGQQVTLRCSSQSGHNTVSWYQQALGQGPQFIFQYYREEENGRGNFPPRFSGLQFPNYSSELNVNALELDDSALYLCASSFSGSRGTDTQYFGPGTRLTVL.

This clone has more than one count but fewer than ten. This chain connects TRBV14 to TRBJ1-1; TRBD1 might be the D (5 bases). The V end lost 8 bases, the J end lost 5 bases, and 15 bases lay between the germline ends. The CDR3 loop spans 13 amino acids. Germline loops: CDR1 SGHDN, CDR2 FVKESK. The CDR3 loop is CASAHPGETEAFF. The CDR3 nucleotides read TGTGCCAGCGCTCATCCGGGGGAGACTGAAGCTTTCTTT.

This chain connects TRBV2 to TRBJ2-7; TRBD2 might be the D (5 bases). This CDR3 spans 10 amino acids. The germline CDR1 and CDR2 sequences are SNHLY and FYNNEI. V lost 8 bases to trimming and J lost 4 bases, with 6 bases between them. CDR3 DNA: TGTGCCAGCGGGGAGTACGAGCAGTACTTC. It specifies CASGEYEQYF. Variable domain in full (rest from reference TRBV2 and TRBJ2-7): EPEVTQTPSHQVTQMGQEVILRCVPISNHLYFYWYRQILGQKVEFLVSFYNNEISEKSEIFDDQFSVERPDGSNFTLKIRSTKLEDSAMYFCASGEYEQYFGPGTRLTVT.

The chain combines TRBV7-9 with TRBJ2-7; D perhaps matches TRBD2 (5 bases). V lost 2 bases and J lost 5, with 16 bases in between. The CDR3 covers 15 residues. In germline, CDR1 is SEHNR, CDR2 FQNEAQ (reference sequence). The CDR3 is CASSLSGASFHEQYF. Written as DNA, the CDR3 is TGTGCCAGCAGCTTATCGGGCGCTAGCTTCCACGAGCAGTACTTC.

The chain recombines TRBV15 with TRBJ2-2, with D possibly TRBD1 on 6 matching bases. Germline CDR1 LNHNV, CDR2 YYDKDF (reference sequence). The CDR3 is made up of 15 amino acids. Between the trimmed V and J ends, which lost 3 bases and 6 bases, there was a span of 14 bases. The CDR3 reads CATSREAQGSGELFF. CDR3 nucleotides: TGTGCCACCAGCAGGGAGGCACAGGGCTCCGGGGAGCTGTTTTTT.

The chain is built from TRBV9 and TRBJ2-3; 10 nucleotides agree with TRBD2. Losses at the gene ends were 4 bases for V and 2 bases for J; bases not matched to a gene: 4. Germline V lookup: CDR1 SGDLS, CDR2 YYNGEE. There are 15 residues in the CDR3. CDR3 bases: TGTGCCAGCAGCCAAGCGGGAGGGCCCACAGATACGCAGTATTTT. Encoded protein: CASSQAGGPTDTQYF.

The rearrangement joins TRBV10-1 to TRBJ2-7, with a tentative D call TRBD2 (5 bases). The CDR3 has 15 amino acids. Germline loops: CDR1 WNHNN, CDR2 SYGVQD (reference sequence). Deletions cut 2 bases from V and 0 bases from J, with 11 bases between. CDR3 bases: TGCGCCAGCAGTGAGAGCGGCGCGAGCTCCTACGAGCAGTACTTC. Residues: CASSESGASSYEQYF.

The V and J genes are TRBV5-4 and TRBJ1-2; 7 nucleotides line up with TRBD1. The trim removed 0 bases at V and 4 bases at J, leaving 3 bases unmatched. The CDR3 is 14 residues long. Germline V gene sequence: CDR1 SGHNT, CDR2 YYREEE (reference sequence). Written as DNA, the CDR3 is TGTGCCAGCAGCTTGGAGGGGGCTGGCTATGGCTACACCTTC. Translation gives CASSLEGAGYGYTF.

This CDR3 is CAISEIRHRQETQYF. The DNA of the CDR3 is TGTGCCATCAGTGAGATAAGACACCGACAAGAGACCCAGTACTTC. V gene TRBV10-3 combines with J gene TRBJ2-5, with D unclear. Germline lookup yields CDR1 ENHRY and CDR2 SYGVKD. Between the trimmed V and J ends, which lost 2 bases and 2 bases, there was a span of 12 bases. The CDR3 has 15 amino acids.

CDR3 amino acids: CASSPFRTSGSYNEQFF. The CDR3 nucleotides are TGTGCCAGCTCACCTTTCCGGACTAGCGGGAGTTACAATGAGCAGTTCTTC. The chain recombines TRBV18 with TRBJ2-1; 13 bases line up with TRBD2. Germline V CDR1 and CDR2: KGHSH, LQKENI. After removal of 3 bases from V and 4 bases from J, the junction contained 6 bases not matched to a gene. The CDR3 has 17 residues.

The chain uses TRBV19 and TRBJ2-3; 12 positions agree with TRBD2. The CDR3 loop spans 16 amino acids. Unmatched junction bases numbered 6, after V lost 6 bases and J lost 2 bases. Looked up from germline, CDR1 is LNHDA and CDR2 is SQIVND (reference sequence). CDR3 sequence: CASRGLAGPLTDTQYF. The CDR3 DNA follows: TGTGCCAGTAGAGGACTAGCGGGACCTCTCACAGATACGCAGTATTTT.

This chain's CDR3 is CATSRSLAGVSEQYF. Here the CDR3 DNA reads TGTGCCACCAGCAGATCACTAGCGGGAGTATCCGAGCAGTACTTC. This rearrangement joins TRBV15 to TRBJ2-7, with TRBD2 matching over 11 bases. Unmatched junction bases numbered 6, after V lost 2 bases and J lost 6 bases. This CDR3 has 15 amino acids. Germline V gene lookup returns CDR1 LNHNV and CDR2 YYDKDF (reference sequence).

The rearrangement joins TRBV27 to TRBJ2-2; D not resolved. The V gene lost 6 bases and the J gene lost 6 bases, with 5 bases spanning the gap. Germline V gives CDR1 MNHEY, CDR2 SMNVEV (reference sequence). CDR3 size: 11 residues. The CDR3 spells CASSVSGELFF. The CDR3 nucleotides are TGTGCCAGCAGCGTATCCGGGGAGCTGTTTTTT.

J is TRBJ2-5 and V is TRBV15, with D maybe TRBD2 (7 bases). This CDR3 is built from 13 residues. Germline V gene lookup returns CDR1 LNHNV and CDR2 YYDKDF (reference sequence). V gave up 5 bases and J gave up 4 bases, with 11 bases separating them. CDR3 nucleotides: TGTGCCACCAGCCGGGGGGCAGCAGAGACCCAGTACTTC. Translated: CATSRGAAETQYF.

This sequence joins TRBV19 and TRBJ2-5, with 7 bases lining up with TRBD2. V dropped 8 bases and J dropped 0; count of bases not matched to a gene: 6. Germline V gene data show CDR1 as LNHDA and CDR2 as SQIVND (reference sequence). The CDR3 is made up of 14 amino acids. The CDR3 DNA sequence: TGTGCCAGTTCCGGAGGGAGGGACCAAGAGACCCAGTACTTC. Amino acids: CASSGGRDQETQYF.

The chain joins TRBV2 to TRBJ1-5; the D gene is possibly TRBD1 (5 bases). Trimming took 11 bases from V and 2 from J, leaving 13 bases between them. CDR1 SNHLY and CDR2 FYNNEI come from the germline V gene. This CDR3 is built from 13 residues. The CDR3 is CASKRGGNQPQHF. The CDR3 DNA is TGTGCCTCAAAAAGGGGTGGCAATCAGCCCCAGCATTTT. Variable domain in full (rest from reference TRBV2 and TRBJ1-5): EPEVTQTPSHQVTQMGQEVILRCVPISNHLYFYWYRQILGQKVEFLVSFYNNEISEKSEIFDDQFSVERPDGSNFTLKIRSTKLEDSAMYFCASKRGGNQPQHFGDGTRLSIL.

The V and J genes are TRBV5-1 and TRBJ2-5, with TRBD2 identical over 7 bases. The germline gives CDR1 SGHRS, CDR2 YFSETQ. The junction had 14 bases not matched to a gene; V was cut back by 5 bases and J by 4 bases. The CDR3 extends over 16 amino acids. CDR3 sequence reads: CASRGDGTKVGETQYF. For the CDR3, the DNA is TGCGCCAGCAGAGGGGACGGGACTAAGGTTGGAGAGACCCAGTACTTC.

This clone appeared a few times. For the CDR3, the DNA is TGTGCCAGCAGAGGGAGTTCGAACACTGAAGCTTTCTTT. It encodes CASRGSSNTEAFF. J is TRBJ1-1 and V is TRBV6-6; no definite D call. CDR1 is MNHNY, CDR2 SVGAGI, per germline (reference sequence). V was trimmed by 6 bases and J by 1 base, leaving 9 bases between them. The CDR3 covers 13 residues.

The chain links TRBV27 to TRBJ2-7; 11 bases are a match to TRBD2. Germline V gene sequence: CDR1 MNHEY, CDR2 SMNVEV (reference sequence). The V segment lost 1 base and the J segment 3 bases; nucleotides outside the gene matches: 8. The CDR3 contains 17 residues. As DNA, the CDR3 is TGTGCCAGCAGTTTATTGGACCCTAGCGGGAGGTTCTACGAGCAGTACTTC. It translates to CASSLLDPSGRFYEQYF.

The chain carries TRBV4-3 and TRBJ2-7, with TRBD2 matching over 7 bases. Losses at the gene ends were 1 base for V and 4 bases for J; bases not matched to a gene: 7. This CDR3 comprises 15 residues. The germline V gene has CDR1 LGHNA and CDR2 YSLEER. CDR3 residues: CASSQGGGLLYEQYF. The CDR3 nucleotides are TGCGCCAGCAGCCAAGGGGGGGGACTGTTATACGAGCAGTACTTC.

The J gene is TRBJ2-7, the V gene TRBV7-2; a weak D match, TRBD1 (7 bases). V lost 5 bases, J lost 6 bases, and 14 bases lay in between. This CDR3 has 13 residues. Germline V gene data show CDR1 as SGHTA and CDR2 as FQGNSA. The DNA for the CDR3 is TGTGCCAGCAGCGCCAGACAGGGAGGCGAGCAGTACTTC. Translated, it gives CASSARQGGEQYF.

The chain has TRBV18 and TRBJ2-1; 7 bases line up with TRBD2. Germline CDR1 and CDR2: KGHSH and LQKENI. The CDR3 has 16 amino acids. V lost 3 bases and J lost 6; bases outside the gene matches: 11. This CDR3 reads CASSPPGGSLRNEQFF. The CDR3 DNA reads as TGTGCCAGCTCACCGCCCGGCGGGAGTCTTCGCAATGAGCAGTTCTTC.

CDR3 DNA: TGCGCCAGCAGCCCCCCCGTTTGGGACAGGGGGCTTTACGAGCAGTACTTC. Its translation: CASSPPVWDRGLYEQYF. The J gene is TRBJ2-7, the V gene TRBV5-1; 12 bases are a match to TRBD1. The V gene's germline CDR1 is SGHRS and CDR2 YFSETQ. The CDR3 loop spans 17 amino acids. Germline trimming cut 4 bases from V and 4 bases from J; bases unmatched to any gene: 12.

The chain joins TRBV5-1 to TRBJ2-5, with a weak D call TRBD1 (5 bases). V was clipped by 0 bases and J by 3 bases, with 9 bases between them. The germline V gene has CDR1 SGHRS and CDR2 YFSETQ. There are 14 residues in the CDR3. CDR3 amino acids: CASSLVGREETQYF. CDR3 nucleotide sequence: TGCGCCAGCAGCTTGGTTGGCAGGGAAGAGACCCAGTACTTC.

This clone was seen a single time. The chain recombines TRBV19 with TRBJ2-1, with 10 bases matching TRBD1. Per germline, CDR1 LNHDA and CDR2 SQIVND (reference sequence). This CDR3 has 17 residues. The trim removed 1 base at V and 0 bases at J, leaving 3 bases unmatched. CDR3 nucleotide sequence: TGTGCCAGTAGTATAGGGACAGGGGGTTACTCCTACAATGAGCAGTTCTTC. It yields the protein CASSIGTGGYSYNEQFF.

The chain links TRBV7-2 to TRBJ1-5; D is ambiguous. The CDR3 has 15 residues. CDR1 and CDR2 from the germline V gene are SGHTA and FQGNSA. V was shortened by 2 bases and J by 1 base, with 9 bases between the two germline ends. CDR3 residues: CASSLTLRSNQPQHF. The DNA of the CDR3 is TGTGCCAGCAGCTTAACCCTTCGGAGCAATCAGCCCCAGCATTTT. The full variable domain, with the rest looked up from reference TRBV7-2 and TRBJ1-5, is GAGVSQSPSNKVTEKGKDVELRCDPISGHTALYWYRQSLGQGLEFLIYFQGNSAPDKSGLPSDRFSAERTGGSVSTLTIQRTQQEDSAVYLCASSLTLRSNQPQHFGDGTRLSIL.

This clone was observed a few times. The chain recombines TRBV10-2 with TRBJ1-2, with D possibly TRBD1 on 5 matching bases. Germline V CDR1 and CDR2: WSHSY, SAAADI. Between the trimmed V and J ends, which lost 2 bases and 8 bases, there was a span of 12 bases. The CDR3 is 13 residues long. CDR3 DNA: TGCGCCAGCAGTGAGGGACACGGCTGGGGCTACACCTTC. Protein sequence: CASSEGHGWGYTF.